The T cell receptor beta chain under discussion was sequenced for a study of beta chain features in type 1 diabetes. Whole-study context: When patients were set against healthy donors, age, gender and cell yields were similar.

Notes on the study in general: In the patient group, naive, central memory and Treg TCRB repertoires seemed more alike than in the healthy donor group.

A single heparinised blood sample, averaging around 120 mL, was obtained per donor. Sorting gave populations that all exceeded 95% purity. The CDR3 is 15 amino acids. V lost 6 bases and J lost 2; bases outside the gene matches: 10. Expressed TCRB transcripts were sequenced because the isolated RNA had all been reverse transcribed beforehand. Profiling relied on immunoSEQ multiplex PCR, and the TCRdb table lists in-frame clones only, not all of them. Of about 270,000 clones listed, roughly 13% are singletons. This clone was seen more than once but under ten times. What it recognizes is unknown. This TCR was recovered from a woman between 35 and 50 years old in good health. The gene calls are TRBV23-1 and TRBJ2-7, with 7 bases fitting TRBD1. TRBV23-1 falls under the ORF class, with uncertain function. The sample was naive CD4+ T cells from blood. The CDR3 bases are TGCGCCAGCAGAACCGGGACAGAAACCCCCTACGAGCAGTACTTC. This codes for CASRTGTETPYEQYF.